The rows below give T cell receptor beta chains drawn from one sample of a study of OX40 agonist ivuxolimab in advanced cancers. Produced via immunoSEQ multiplex PCR; TCRdb's table is partial and in-frame only. This table holds 80,000 or so clones, less than 95% found once. Sample: CD4+ or CD8+ T cells sorted from blood, taken in a trial of the OX40 agonist ivuxolimab. These receptors were taken from an adult with an advanced solid tumor such as melanoma, head and neck, liver or kidney cancer. Both conserved end residues are part of each CDR3. The D gene is left open where the match is weak. Expanded clones are given a class, and other clones once, few, many or no size at all.

clone_size: .
v_call: TRBV2
d_call: .
j_call: TRBJ2-7
cdr3_nt: TGTGCCAGCCGTTCCGCAGGGGGGGCGTTAAAGGACTCCTACGAGCAGTACTTC
cdr3_aa: CASRSAGGALKDSYEQYF

clone_size: .
v_call: TRBV10-3
d_call: TRBD1
j_call: TRBJ2-7
cdr3_nt: TGTGCCATCAGTCGACAGGGGGGGGACTACGAGCAGTACTTC
cdr3_aa: CAISRQGGDYEQYF

clone_size: .
v_call: TRBV30
d_call: .
j_call: TRBJ1-1
cdr3_nt: TGTGCCTGGACCATTGTAGGAAGGACGGGGGCTTTCTTT
cdr3_aa: CAWTIVGRTGAFF

clone_size: .
v_call: TRBV6-5
d_call: TRBD1
j_call: TRBJ1-2
cdr3_nt: TGTGCCAGCAGTTACTCGATGACAGGGTTAGGCTATGGCTACACCTTC
cdr3_aa: CASSYSMTGLGYGYTF

clone_size: .
v_call: TRBV2
d_call: TRBD1
j_call: TRBJ1-2
cdr3_nt: TGTGCCAGCACCCCCAGGGGGGACAGGTCGCTCTATGGCTACACCTTC
cdr3_aa: CASTPRGDRSLYGYTF

clone_size: .
v_call: TRBV5-6
d_call: .
j_call: TRBJ2-1
cdr3_nt: TGTGCCAGCAGCCTGGCAGGGGTATACAATGAGCAGTTCTTC
cdr3_aa: CASSLAGVYNEQFF

clone_size: .
v_call: TRBV9
d_call: TRBD2
j_call: TRBJ2-1
cdr3_nt: TGTGCCAGCAGCGTCTTTCGAACTAGCGGGAGAGGTGAGCAGTTCTTC
cdr3_aa: CASSVFRTSGRGEQFF

clone_size: .
v_call: TRBV30
d_call: .
j_call: TRBJ2-7
cdr3_nt: TGTGCCTGGAGTGTGGTCCACGAGCAGTACTTC
cdr3_aa: CAWSVVHEQYF

clone_size: .
v_call: TRBV10-3
d_call: .
j_call: TRBJ2-1
cdr3_nt: TGTGCCACTTGCTCCGGGACGGATTCCTACAATGAGCAGTTCTTC
cdr3_aa: CATCSGTDSYNEQFF

clone_size: .
v_call: TRBV6-5
d_call: TRBD1
j_call: TRBJ2-6
cdr3_nt: TGTGCCAGCAGCCCTACAGGGGTTGGGGCCAACGTCCTGACTTTC
cdr3_aa: CASSPTGVGANVLTF

clone_size: .
v_call: TRBV15
d_call: .
j_call: TRBJ2-7
cdr3_nt: TGTGCCACCAGCCCCGACATGGGGGGCGAGCAGTACTTC
cdr3_aa: CATSPDMGGEQYF

clone_size: few
v_call: TRBV5-1
d_call: TRBD1
j_call: TRBJ1-3
cdr3_nt: TGCGCCAGCAGCTTTTCGACAGGGAGGTCTGGAAACACCATATATTTT
cdr3_aa: CASSFSTGRSGNTIYF

clone_size: .
v_call: TRBV20-1
d_call: .
j_call: TRBJ1-1
cdr3_nt: TGCAGTGCCGGATCTTTCCATAAAGCTTTCTTT
cdr3_aa: CSAGSFHKAFF

clone_size: .
v_call: TRBV11-2
d_call: .
j_call: TRBJ2-7
cdr3_nt: TGTGCCAGCAGCTTAGGGCGGGAATACGAGCAGTACTTC
cdr3_aa: CASSLGREYEQYF

clone_size: .
v_call: TRBV10-2
d_call: TRBD1
j_call: TRBJ1-6
cdr3_nt: TGCGCCAGCAGGGAGACAGGGGGCAATAATTCACCCCTCCACTTT
cdr3_aa: CASRETGGNNSPLHF

clone_size: .
v_call: TRBV5-1
d_call: .
j_call: TRBJ1-5
cdr3_nt: TGCGCCAGCAGCTTAAGTGACCCAGAGCAGCCCCAGCATTTT
cdr3_aa: CASSLSDPEQPQHF

clone_size: .
v_call: TRBV28
d_call: .
j_call: TRBJ1-5
cdr3_nt: TGTGCCAGCAGTTACGTAGCAGGGTTTCATCAGCCCCAGCATTTT
cdr3_aa: CASSYVAGFHQPQHF